What follows are 20 T cell receptor beta chains derived from one specimen sequenced in a study of early stage breast cancer tumors (dated by TCRdb to about 2017). The library came from the immunoSEQ multiplex PCR assay. In TCRdb, the immuneACCESS table is reduced to in-frame sequences with V and J assigned. These tables do not hold every clone; where another copy was compared, an unresolved V gene accounts for under half, and the others remain unexplained. The sample table contains 45,000 to 60,000 clones; only one count was recorded for about 93% of them. The leading ten clones occupy 4% to 5.5% of the sample. Input material: blood. Source of these receptors: a person aged 65 to 85 with breast cancer.

The V and J genes are TRBV19 and TRBJ2-1; TRBD2 matches at 9 bases. CDR1 and CDR2 from the germline V gene are LNHDA and SQIVND (reference sequence). This CDR3 contains 15 residues. V lost 7 bases, J lost 8 bases, and 12 bases stayed unmatched. CDR3 sequence reads: CASNSPSGALYEQFF. For the CDR3, the DNA is TGTGCCAGTAACAGTCCTAGCGGGGCTTTGTATGAGCAGTTCTTC.

The rearrangement links TRBV10-2 to TRBJ1-1; 10 positions agree with TRBD1. The CDR3 is made up of 13 amino acids. Germline assignment: CDR1 WSHSY and CDR2 SAAADI. With 5 bases clipped from V and 7 bases from J, the junction kept 4 bases outside the gene matches. DNA of the CDR3: TGCGCCAGCAGTCTCAGGACAGGGGGTGAAGCTTTCTTT. Its translation is CASSLRTGGEAFF.

The chain has TRBV6-5 and TRBJ1-1, with D unresolved. The V end lost 2 bases, the J end lost 8 bases, and 9 bases lay between the germline ends. Germline CDR1 and CDR2: MNHEY and SVGAGI. The CDR3 runs 12 residues. For the CDR3, the DNA is TGTGCCAGCAGTTACGGACGGGAAGAAGCTTTCTTT. It is translated as CASSYGREEAFF.

The chain couples TRBV10-1 to TRBJ2-5; a possible D gene is TRBD1 (5 bases). The CDR3 consists of 11 residues. Germline V lookup: CDR1 WNHNN, CDR2 SYGVQD (reference sequence). V was trimmed by 4 bases and J by 5 bases, leaving 5 bases between them. The CDR3 loop reads CASSAGETQYF. The DNA for the CDR3 is TGCGCCAGCAGTGCAGGGGAGACCCAGTACTTC.

The J gene is TRBJ2-7, the V gene TRBV6-5; 11 nucleotides match TRBD1. Germline CDR1 reads MNHEY; CDR2 reads SVGAGI. The CDR3 runs to 14 residues. Trimming took 4 bases from V and 2 from J; bases not matched to a gene: 1. CDR3 residues: CASSWDRGTYEQYF. CDR3 coding DNA: TGTGCCAGCAGTTGGGACAGGGGGACCTACGAGCAGTACTTC.

This chain joins TRBV5-1 and TRBJ2-7, with TRBD1 matching 10 bases. Per the germline V gene, CDR1 is SGHRS and CDR2 is YFSETQ. The V segment lost 3 bases and the J segment 5 bases; nucleotides outside the gene matches: 8. The CDR3 covers 15 residues. CDR3 in DNA: TGCGCCAGCAGCTGGTCCGGGACAGGGGATAACGAGCAGTACTTC. Encoded protein: CASSWSGTGDNEQYF. The full variable domain, its missing parts supplied by reference TRBV5-1 and TRBJ2-7, is KAGVTQTPRYLIKTRGQQVTLSCSPISGHRSVSWYQQTPGQGLQFLFEYFSETQRNKGNFPGRFSGRQFSNSRSEMNVSTLELGDSALYLCASSWSGTGDNEQYFGPGTRLTVT.

J is TRBJ1-2 and V is TRBV15, with D maybe TRBD1 (6 bases). The germline V and J ends were trimmed by 4 bases and 5 bases, with 11 bases remaining between them. The CDR3 loop spans 13 amino acids. Germline assignment: CDR1 LNHNV and CDR2 YYDKDF (reference sequence). This CDR3 reads CATSNGRGYGYTF. In nucleotides, the CDR3 is TGTGCCACCAGCAATGGTAGGGGGTATGGCTACACCTTC.

The chain uses TRBV11-2 and TRBJ2-7; TRBD2 aligns across 12 bases. This CDR3 has 16 amino acids. V shed 5 bases and J 3 bases; nucleotides not matched to a gene: 8. CDR1 SGHAT and CDR2 FQNNGV come from the germline V gene. CDR3 in DNA: TGTGCCAGCAGCCTGTCTAGCGGGGGGGCCGACTACGAGCAGTACTTC. This encodes CASSLSSGGADYEQYF.

The CDR3 bases are TGTGCCAGCAGTTTCGCGACAGGGAGCGCAGATACGCAGTATTTT. Protein sequence: CASSFATGSADTQYF. The chain employs TRBV27 and TRBJ2-3; TRBD1 agrees at 7 bases. The J segment lost 4 bases and the V segment lost 3 bases, leaving 7 bases of the junction unmatched. Germline CDR1 reads MNHEY; CDR2 reads SMNVEV (reference sequence). The CDR3 sequence is 15 residues long.

The chain combines TRBV5-1 with TRBJ2-1; tentatively, D is TRBD2 (6 bases). Trimming removed 0 bases from V and 7 bases from J, with 14 bases in between. The germline V gene has CDR1 SGHRS and CDR2 YFSETQ. This CDR3 contains 15 residues. The CDR3 protein is CASSLERGIKNEQFF. In DNA, the CDR3 is TGCGCCAGCAGCTTGGAACGGGGGATCAAGAATGAGCAGTTCTTC. The entire variable domain, with the rest obtained from reference TRBV5-1 and TRBJ2-1, is as follows: KAGVTQTPRYLIKTRGQQVTLSCSPISGHRSVSWYQQTPGQGLQFLFEYFSETQRNKGNFPGRFSGRQFSNSRSEMNVSTLELGDSALYLCASSLERGIKNEQFFGPGTRLTVL.

This clone was recorded once. This rearrangement joins TRBV7-3 to TRBJ1-2, with 8 bases lining up with TRBD1. V trimming: 5 bases; J trimming: 7 bases; junction bases outside the gene matches: 6. The CDR3 consists of 13 residues. CDR1 and CDR2 from the germline V gene are SGHTA and FQGTGA. As DNA, the CDR3 is TGTGCCAGCAGCAAAGGACAGGGATTTGGCTACACCTTC. Encoded protein: CASSKGQGFGYTF. Using reference TRBV7-3 and TRBJ1-2 for the parts outside the CDR3, the full variable domain is GAGVSQTPSNKVTEKGKYVELRCDPISGHTALYWYRQSLGQGPEFLIYFQGTGAADDSGLPNDRFFAVRPEGSVSTLKIQRTERGDSAVYLCASSKGQGFGYTFGSGTRLTVV.

The V and J genes are TRBV5-4 and TRBJ1-2; no clear D. The CDR3 sequence is 13 residues long. The germline V gene encodes CDR1 SGHNT and CDR2 YYREEE (reference sequence). V was shortened by 0 bases and J by 4 bases, with 7 bases between the two germline ends. DNA of the CDR3: TGTGCCAGCAGCTTGGATCAAATCTATGGCTACACCTTC. It is translated as CASSLDQIYGYTF. Together with reference TRBV5-4 and TRBJ1-2, the CDR3 gives the full variable domain: ETGVTQSPTHLIKTRGQQVTLRCSSQSGHNTVSWYQQALGQGPQFIFQYYREEENGRGNFPPRFSGLQFPNYSSELNVNALELDDSALYLCASSLDQIYGYTFGSGTRLTVV.

The V gene is TRBV2, the J gene TRBJ2-7, with D tentatively TRBD1 (6 bases). Germline V gene data show CDR1 as SNHLY and CDR2 as FYNNEI. The V and J ends lost 7 bases and 2 bases respectively, with 9 bases between them. This CDR3 spans 12 amino acids. Here the CDR3 reads CASIDRPYEQYF. In DNA form, the CDR3 reads TGTGCCAGCATCGACAGGCCCTACGAGCAGTACTTC.

CDR3 bases: TGCGCCAGCAGCTTGAGTCTAGCCCTGAACACCGGGGAGCTGTTTTTT. Translating gives CASSLSLALNTGELFF. The chain carries TRBV5-1 and TRBJ2-2, with a possible D match to TRBD2 (5 bases). From germline, CDR1 is SGHRS and CDR2 YFSETQ. The CDR3 is 16 residues long. Trimming left V 1 base short and J 1 base short, with 11 bases between.

The CDR3 protein is CASRSPGSGGANEQFF. For the CDR3, the DNA is TGTGCCAGCAGAAGCCCGGGAAGCGGGGGGGCAAATGAGCAGTTCTTC. The rearrangement joins TRBV6-6 to TRBJ2-1, with 10 bases lining up with TRBD2. The CDR3 sequence is 16 residues long. Germline CDR1 MNHNY, CDR2 SVGAGI (reference sequence). V was pared by 6 bases and J by 7 bases, with 12 bases of the junction left unmatched.

The V call is TRBV6-5, the J call TRBJ2-2; perhaps TRBD1 as D (6 bases). The V end lost 7 bases, the J end lost 9 bases, and 15 bases lay between the germline ends. CDR1 MNHEY and CDR2 SVGAGI come from the germline V gene. The CDR3 is made up of 13 amino acids. CDR3 in amino acids: CASTVGGQRELFF. CDR3 sequence (DNA): TGTGCCAGCACCGTAGGGGGACAACGGGAGCTGTTTTTT.

The rearrangement links TRBV5-1 to TRBJ1-2, with 7 bases lining up with TRBD1. Germline CDR1 is SGHRS and CDR2 is YFSETQ. The J segment lost 4 bases and the V segment lost 4 bases, leaving 10 bases of the junction unmatched. This CDR3 contains 15 residues. The CDR3 DNA sequence: TGCGCCAGCAGCACCCAGGGGGATATCGGCTATGGCTACACCTTC. It encodes CASSTQGDIGYGYTF.

The chain employs TRBV10-1 and TRBJ2-3; TRBD2 matches at 11 bases. The CDR3 consists of 15 residues. Germline V gene lookup returns CDR1 WNHNN and CDR2 SYGVQD (reference sequence). Trimming took 8 bases from V and 0 from J; bases not matched to a gene: 4. The CDR3 region has the DNA TGCGCCAGCTCTAGCGGGGGGCCCAGCACAGATACGCAGTATTTT. Translating it yields CASSSGGPSTDTQYF.

The chain couples TRBV6-5 to TRBJ2-5; D possibly corresponds to TRBD1 (6 bases). Germline CDR1 MNHEY, CDR2 SVGAGI. Trimming left V 6 bases short and J 4 bases short, with 12 bases between. The length of the CDR3 is 13 residues. CDR3 residues: CASRDQGRETQYF. The CDR3 DNA is TGTGCCAGCAGGGATCAGGGGAGAGAGACCCAGTACTTC.

The gene calls are TRBV11-2 and TRBJ1-1, with D perhaps matching TRBD1 (6 bases). The CDR3 runs 14 residues. Germline values: CDR1 SGHAT, CDR2 FQNNGV. Trimming pared 7 bases from V and 4 bases from J, leaving 16 bases between. The CDR3, as DNA: TGTGCCAGCACGCCTGCCCCAGGGGTCACTGAAGCTTTCTTT. It encodes CASTPAPGVTEAFF.